Each of the 29 T cell receptor beta chains below was sequenced from the same sample in a study of resident and recirculating memory T cells in vitiligo. TCRdb's table, derived via immunoSEQ multiplex PCR, lists solely in-frame clones and lacks some. The table lists tens of thousands of clones, about nine tenths of them singletons. Sequencing input: blood. The receptors were sampled from a male donor with vitiligo.

This chain links TRBV4-1 with TRBJ2-7; 10 bases agree with TRBD2. V was clipped by 3 bases and J by 0 bases; unmatched bases: 8. The CDR3 is made up of 17 amino acids. Per germline, CDR1 MGHRA and CDR2 YSYEKL. The DNA of the CDR3 is TGCGCCAGCAGCCAGCTAGCGGGGGTTATTAGCTCCTACGAGCAGTACTTC. Its translation: CASSQLAGVISSYEQYF.

This chain connects TRBV9 to TRBJ2-2; the match to TRBD2 covers 8 bases. CDR3 length equals 18 residues. Germline V CDR1 and CDR2: SGDLS, YYNGEE. J was trimmed by 2 bases and V by 3 bases; bases with no gene match: 12. CDR3 sequence: CASSDGGVGPLNTGELFF. Here the CDR3 DNA reads TGTGCCAGCAGCGACGGGGGGGTCGGACCGCTTAACACCGGGGAGCTGTTTTTT.

The chain recombines TRBV7-2 with TRBJ2-5; perhaps TRBD2 as D (5 bases). Germline lookup yields CDR1 SGHTA and CDR2 FQGNSA. The CDR3 spans 12 residues. V lost 9 bases and J lost 3, with 11 bases in between. The CDR3, as DNA: TGTGCCAGTAGACGGGGAGAAGAGACCCAGTACTTC. Encoded protein: CASRRGEETQYF.

V gene TRBV28 combines with J gene TRBJ1-1, with D hard to call. V was pared by 5 bases and J by 0 bases, with 19 bases between. CDR1 is MDHEN, CDR2 SYDVKM, per germline. There are 17 residues in the CDR3. The CDR3 DNA reads TGTGCCAGCAGTCTCATGGAGGGCAGATCCATGAACACTGAAGCTTTCTTT. Translation gives CASSLMEGRSMNTEAFF.

The rearrangement links TRBV7-9 to TRBJ2-3; 7 positions match TRBD2. In germline, CDR1 is SEHNR, CDR2 FQNEAQ (reference sequence). This CDR3 has 17 residues. Germline trimming cut 5 bases from V and 1 base from J; bases unmatched to any gene: 12. The CDR3 DNA reads TGTGCCAGCAGCAGACCTTGGGAGGGATCGGGCACAGATACGCAGTATTTT. Encoded protein: CASSRPWEGSGTDTQYF.

The CDR3 nucleotides are TGTGCCAGCAGCCAAGATGTAAGGGGGCTGAACAATGAGCAGTTCTTC. This sequence encodes CASSQDVRGLNNEQFF. V and J are TRBV14 and TRBJ2-1; 7 bases align to TRBD1. Germline V gene data show CDR1 as SGHDN and CDR2 as FVKESK. The CDR3 has 16 residues. V lost 0 bases, J lost 5 bases, and 7 bases stayed unmatched.

The chain combines TRBV6-5 with TRBJ1-2, with a tentative D call TRBD1 (5 bases). This CDR3 contains 16 residues. Germline V gene lookup returns CDR1 MNHEY and CDR2 SVGAGI. Trimming took off 2 bases at V and 2 bases at J, with 15 bases between the two ends. DNA of the CDR3: TGTGCCAGCAGTTACGTTATGGGGGGGGAGAACTATGGCTACACCTTC. It codes for CASSYVMGGENYGYTF.

The rearrangement uses TRBV5-4 and TRBJ2-1; TRBD2 agrees at 15 bases. V was pared by 1 base and J by 7 bases, with 9 bases of the junction left unmatched. CDR3 length: 18 residues. Germline V gene sequence: CDR1 SGHNT, CDR2 YYREEE (reference sequence). CDR3 residues: CASSLWGTSGGPKNEQFF. The CDR3 DNA reads TGTGCCAGCAGCTTGTGGGGGACTAGCGGGGGGCCAAAGAATGAGCAGTTCTTC.

This clone was detected a few times. The gene calls are TRBV7-9 and TRBJ2-7, with a weak D call TRBD1 (6 bases). Germline lookup yields CDR1 SEHNR and CDR2 FQNEAQ (reference sequence). This CDR3 has 13 residues. With 11 bases removed from V and 2 bases from J, the gap between germline ends came to 16 bases. CDR3 sequence reads: CAGLHGGTYEQYF. DNA for the CDR3: TGTGCCGGCCTTCATGGGGGCACCTACGAGCAGTACTTC. Full variable domain (missing parts from reference TRBV7-9 and TRBJ2-7): DTGVSQNPRHKITKRGQNVTFRCDPISEHNRLYWYRQTLGQGPEFLTYFQNEAQLEKSRLLSDRFSAERPKGSFSTLEIQRTEQGDSAMYLCAGLHGGTYEQYFGPGTRLTVT.

Here the CDR3 reads CASSSQGGEKLFF. CDR3 coding DNA: TGTGCCAGCAGCTCCCAGGGCGGTGAAAAACTGTTTTTT. The chain links TRBV7-2 to TRBJ1-4; perhaps TRBD1 as D (5 bases). Germline V gene data show CDR1 as SGHTA and CDR2 as FQGNSA. The V end lost 4 bases, the J end lost 7 bases, and 10 bases lay between the germline ends. This CDR3 region has 13 residues.

CDR3 coding DNA: TGTGCCAGCAGCCAAGATCTAGGGCGGGGCGGGGGGCCATTCCGGCAGTTCTTC. Translating gives CASSQDLGRGGGPFRQFF. This sequence joins TRBV4-2 and TRBJ2-1; 8 nucleotides match TRBD2. The CDR3 extends over 18 amino acids. V was pared by 0 bases and J by 12 bases, with 19 bases of the junction left unmatched. Germline assignment: CDR1 LGHNA and CDR2 YNFKEQ.

The chain uses TRBV7-8 and TRBJ1-1; 10 bases fit TRBD1. From germline, CDR1 is SGHVS and CDR2 FQNEAQ. V trimming: 1 base; J trimming: 4 bases; junction bases outside the gene matches: 3. CDR3 length equals 15 residues. The CDR3 protein is CASSLGTGGSTEAFF. CDR3 nucleotide sequence: TGTGCCAGCAGCTTAGGGACAGGGGGGAGCACTGAAGCTTTCTTT.

The chain has TRBV4-2 and TRBJ2-5, with D perhaps TRBD1 (6 bases). This CDR3 has 17 residues. Germline assignment: CDR1 LGHNA and CDR2 YNFKEQ. The V end was cut by 0 bases, the J end by 2 bases, with 16 bases between. The CDR3 nucleotides are TGTGCCAGCAGCCAAGATAGGACAGCAGGTCCACAAGAGACCCAGTACTTC. Amino acid sequence: CASSQDRTAGPQETQYF.

The rearrangement joins TRBV6-5 to TRBJ2-1, with D tentatively TRBD1 (5 bases). Per germline, CDR1 MNHEY and CDR2 SVGAGI. V was shortened by 5 bases and J by 6 bases, with 8 bases between the two germline ends. There are 12 residues in the CDR3. The chain's CDR3 is CASSTRGNEQFF. The CDR3 DNA reads as TGTGCCAGCAGTACAAGGGGCAATGAGCAGTTCTTC.

The chain combines TRBV4-2 with TRBJ2-2, with 7 bases aligning to TRBD1. J was trimmed by 0 bases and V by 0 bases; bases with no gene match: 4. This CDR3 has 17 amino acids. From germline, CDR1 is LGHNA and CDR2 YNFKEQ. In nucleotides, the CDR3 is TGTGCCAGCAGCCAAGAATCGCAGGGGGCGAACACCGGGGAGCTGTTTTTT. Translated: CASSQESQGANTGELFF.

The V gene is TRBV27, the J gene TRBJ1-1; D might be TRBD1 (5 bases). This CDR3 is 14 amino acids long. The germline CDR1 and CDR2 sequences are MNHEY and SMNVEV (reference sequence). Trimming took off 3 bases at V and 1 base at J, with 9 bases between the two ends. Here the CDR3 reads CASSLGGQNTEAFF. As DNA, the CDR3 is TGTGCCAGCAGTTTGGGTGGACAGAACACTGAAGCTTTCTTT.

CDR3: CASSSAAWGPYEQYF. The CDR3 nucleotides are TGTGCCAGCAGTTCCGCCGCCTGGGGCCCCTACGAGCAGTACTTC. V gene TRBV6-5 combines with J gene TRBJ2-7; the D gene is possibly TRBD1 (5 bases). The CDR3 spans 15 residues. Deletions cut 4 bases from V and 2 bases from J, with 15 bases between. The germline CDR1 and CDR2 sequences are MNHEY and SVGAGI.

J is TRBJ2-5 and V is TRBV5-6, with TRBD2 matching 7 bases. CDR1 and CDR2 from the germline V gene are SGHDT and YYEEEE. There are 15 residues in the CDR3. V dropped 1 base and J dropped 4; count of bases not matched to a gene: 7. The CDR3 region has the DNA TGTGCCAGCAGCTTGAGGCGGGGGAGGGCAGAGACCCAGTACTTC. Its translation: CASSLRRGRAETQYF.

The chain links TRBV10-3 to TRBJ2-1; a weak D match, TRBD2 (7 bases). Trimming pared 10 bases from V and 8 bases from J, leaving 18 bases between. This CDR3 contains 13 residues. CDR1 and CDR2 from the germline V gene are ENHRY and SYGVKD. CDR3 protein: CATISAGAYEQFF. The CDR3 region has the DNA TGTGCCACCATATCGGCGGGGGCCTATGAGCAGTTCTTC.

Written as DNA, the CDR3 is TGTGCCAGCAGCCAGTGGACACCTGGGGGCTACACCTTC. Amino acid sequence: CASSQWTPGGYTF. This chain joins TRBV14 and TRBJ1-2; a possible D gene is TRBD1 (5 bases). V shed 3 bases and J shed 8 bases, with 13 bases lying between them. Germline-derived CDR1 and CDR2 are SGHDN and FVKESK. The CDR3 contains 13 residues.

The chain uses TRBV7-3 and TRBJ2-7, with no clear D. The CDR3 sequence is 15 residues long. Trimming pared 5 bases from V and 3 bases from J, leaving 17 bases between. Germline V gene data show CDR1 as SGHTA and CDR2 as FQGTGA. CDR3 in amino acids: CASSIPPAANYEQYF. The CDR3 DNA follows: TGTGCCAGCAGCATCCCTCCGGCGGCAAACTACGAGCAGTACTTC.

This chain connects TRBV6-5 to TRBJ1-1; D not resolved. This CDR3 spans 13 amino acids. Germline CDR1 MNHEY, CDR2 SVGAGI. V lost 7 bases and J lost 1, with 10 bases in between. CDR3 nucleotide sequence: TGTGCCAGCAATAAGGGAGGGAACACTGAAGCTTTCTTT. As protein: CASNKGGNTEAFF.

This clone was seen just once. The chain employs TRBV28 and TRBJ2-2; no clear D gene. The CDR3 contains 13 residues. Germline V CDR1 and CDR2: MDHEN, SYDVKM. V was shortened by 6 bases and J by 4 bases, with 9 bases between the two germline ends. CDR3 bases: TGTGCCAGCAGGCGGAGCGTCACCGGGGAGCTGTTTTTT. Its protein is CASRRSVTGELFF.

V is TRBV27 and J is TRBJ2-7; possible D gene TRBD2, 5 bases. This CDR3 spans 16 amino acids. Trimming removed 3 bases from V and 6 bases from J, with 21 bases in between. Looked up from germline, CDR1 is MNHEY and CDR2 is SMNVEV (reference sequence). In nucleotides, the CDR3 is TGTGCCAGCAGTTTGCAGTACGGGCCCCCTAGCCCCGAGCAGTACTTC. Translated, it gives CASSLQYGPPSPEQYF.

V is TRBV7-9 and J is TRBJ2-7; 9 nucleotides match TRBD1. The J segment lost 1 base and the V segment lost 6 bases, leaving 4 bases of the junction unmatched. This CDR3 region has 14 residues. CDR1 and CDR2 from the germline V gene are SEHNR and FQNEAQ (reference sequence). The CDR3 DNA reads TGTGCCAGCAGTTCGACAGGGGGATCCTACGAGCAGTACTTC. It encodes CASSSTGGSYEQYF.

The CDR3 sequence: CASSLVLADEQFF. The CDR3 nucleotides are TGTGCCAGCAGCTTAGTATTAGCCGATGAGCAGTTCTTC. The chain has TRBV7-2 and TRBJ2-1; the D is unclear. Trimming shortened V by 1 base and J by 8 bases, and 9 bases separated the two germline ends. The CDR3 sequence is 13 residues long. The V gene's germline CDR1 is SGHTA and CDR2 FQGNSA.

This chain's CDR3 is CASLAGGLGGELFF. The CDR3 DNA reads as TGTGCCAGCCTGGCGGGGGGGCTCGGCGGGGAGCTGTTTTTT. The rearrangement links TRBV6-6 to TRBJ2-2; 9 bases are a match to TRBD2. From germline, CDR1 is MNHNY and CDR2 SVGAGI (reference sequence). The V gene end was trimmed by 8 bases and the J gene end by 7 bases; junction bases not matched to a gene: 8. The CDR3 totals 14 residues.

This chain uses TRBV6-5 with TRBJ1-3, with unresolved D. The V end lost 7 bases, the J end lost 2 bases, and 15 bases lay between the germline ends. The CDR3 totals 15 residues. The germline V gene encodes CDR1 MNHEY and CDR2 SVGAGI. The DNA of the CDR3 is TGTGCCAGCACCCCGCACGGGAAAGCTGGAAACACCATATATTTT. Translating it yields CASTPHGKAGNTIYF.

Here the CDR3 reads CASSSRLPGGYEQYF. In nucleotides, the CDR3 is TGTGCCAGCAGTTCCCGGCTTCCGGGAGGGTACGAGCAGTACTTC. This rearrangement joins TRBV6-5 to TRBJ2-7, with TRBD2 matching over 8 bases. Germline CDR1 MNHEY, CDR2 SVGAGI. This CDR3 contains 15 residues. V lost 4 bases, J lost 4 bases, and 9 bases stayed unmatched.